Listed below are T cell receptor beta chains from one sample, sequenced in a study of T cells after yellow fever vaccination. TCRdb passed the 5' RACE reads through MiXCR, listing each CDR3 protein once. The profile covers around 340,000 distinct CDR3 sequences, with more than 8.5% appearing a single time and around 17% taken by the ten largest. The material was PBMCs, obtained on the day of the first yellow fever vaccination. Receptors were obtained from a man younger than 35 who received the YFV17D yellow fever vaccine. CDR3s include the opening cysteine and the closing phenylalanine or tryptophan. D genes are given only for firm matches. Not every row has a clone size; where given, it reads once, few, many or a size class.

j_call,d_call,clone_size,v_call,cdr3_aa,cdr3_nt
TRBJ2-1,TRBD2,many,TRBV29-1,CSVESASGASYNEQFF,TGCAGCGTTGAATCGGCTAGCGGGGCCTCCTACAATGAGCAGTTCTTC
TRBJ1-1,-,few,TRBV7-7,CASSFTKGTEAFF,TGTGCTAGCAGCTTTACGAAGGGCACTGAAGCTTTCTTT
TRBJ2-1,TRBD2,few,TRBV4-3,CASSPREGVRNEQFF,TGCGCCAGCAGCCCCCGGGAGGGGGTACGGAATGAGCAGTTCTTC
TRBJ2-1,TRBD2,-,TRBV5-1,CASSLHGGASEQFF,TGCGCCAGCAGCTTGCACGGGGGGGCCTCTGAGCAGTTCTTC
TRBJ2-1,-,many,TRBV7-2,CASSFGFREQFF,TGTGCCAGCAGCTTCGGTTTTCGAGAGCAGTTCTTC
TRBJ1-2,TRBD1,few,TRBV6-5,CASSSKRGTGAF,TGTGCCAGCAGTTCCAAACGTGGAACAGGGGCCTTC
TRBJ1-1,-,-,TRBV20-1,CSLPGVSEAFF,TGCAGTCTCCCGGGGGTCTCGGAGGCTTTCTTT
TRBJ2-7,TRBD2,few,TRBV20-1,CSADRLAGGYEQYF,TGCAGTGCCGACCGACTAGCGGGGGGCTACGAGCAGTACTTC
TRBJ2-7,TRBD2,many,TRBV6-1,CASTASGGIYEQYF,TGTGCCAGCACGGCTAGCGGGGGCATCTACGAGCAGTACTTC
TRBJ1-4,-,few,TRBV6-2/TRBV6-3,CASGGGPLREKLFF,TGTGCCAGTGGGGGGGGGCCACTACGCGAAAAACTGTTTTTT
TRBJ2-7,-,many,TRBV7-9,CASSWGPYEQYF,TGTGCCAGCAGCTGGGGTCCCTACGAGCAGTACTTC
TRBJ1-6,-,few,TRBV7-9,CASSLLGAANSPLHF,TGTGCCAGCAGCCTGTTGGGGGCAGCCAATTCACCCCTCCACTTT
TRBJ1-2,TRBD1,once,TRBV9,CASSDRTGFFGYTF,TGTGCCAGCAGCGACCGGACAGGCTTTTTTGGCTACACCTTC
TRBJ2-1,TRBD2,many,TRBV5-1,CASSLGGGAINEQFF,TGCGCCAGCAGTCTGGGCGGGGGGGCCATCAATGAGCAGTTCTTC
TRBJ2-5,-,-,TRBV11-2,CASSLVRGPRETQYF,TGTGCCAGCAGCTTAGTGCGGGGGCCACGGGAGACCCAGTACTTC
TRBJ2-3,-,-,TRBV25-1,CASSEFGGTDTQYF,TGTGCCAGCAGTGAGTTCGGAGGGACAGATACGCAGTATTTT
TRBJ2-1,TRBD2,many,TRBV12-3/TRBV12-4,CASSFRLAGLGEQFF,TGTGCCAGCAGTTTCAGACTAGCGGGACTAGGTGAGCAGTTCTTC
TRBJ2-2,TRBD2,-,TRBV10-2,CASSRGGGAVTGELFF,TGCGCCAGCTCAAGAGGCGGGGGGGCGGTCACCGGGGAGCTGTTTTTT
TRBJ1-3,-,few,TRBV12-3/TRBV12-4,CASSKSGNTIYF,TGTGCCAGCAGCAAGAGTGGAAACACCATATATTTT
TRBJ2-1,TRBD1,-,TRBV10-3,CAIRDRGTYNEQFF,TGTGCCATCAGGGACAGGGGCACCTACAATGAGCAGTTCTTC